This TCR beta chain was retrieved from a study of T cells after yellow fever vaccination. Study results and limitations: Relatively few clonotypes were ones that appeared in both CD4 and CD8 compartments. Bulk-population clonotypes that are abundant could appear as contaminants in FACS-sorted repertoires.

Per germline, CDR1 MNHNS and CDR2 SASEGT. The CDR3 is 13 residues long. V shed 10 bases and J shed 1 base, with 12 bases lying between them. This clonotype was observed at least ten times. No antigen is known for it. TCR cDNA was made by 5'RACE template switching, adding a universal primer site and UMIs. MiXCR, applied by TCRdb to the 5' RACE reads, yields one record per CDR3 protein. The sample includes 300,000 or so distinct CDR3 sequences, roughly 13% of them seen just once. The sample was CD4+ T cells sorted from PBMCs, taken 45 days after the yellow fever booster vaccination. This clonotype was sampled from a man aged 25-40 years who received the YFV17D yellow fever vaccine. J is TRBJ2-3 and V is TRBV6-1; tentatively, D is TRBD2 (5 bases). The chain's CDR3 is CAIKRSRTDTQYF. The CDR3 DNA reads TGTGCCATCAAGCGGAGCCGCACAGATACGCAGTATTTT.